These 18 T cell receptor beta chains share one sample of origin, sequenced in a study of long-term antiretroviral therapy in people with HIV (dated by TCRdb to between 2021 and 2024). Sequencing of the TRB variable region was done with the immunoSEQ hsTCRB v3.0 assay at survey level resolution. The clones in this table, taken by TCRdb from immuneACCESS, are in-frame only. Not every clone is retained; where verified, under half of the shortfall comes from an unresolved V gene, and the cause of the rest is unknown. The table for this sample lists approximately 29,000 clones; about 94% of them were counted only once. The top ten clones comprise approximately 10% of the sample. Sequences were derived from unsorted PBMCs, sampled 6.2 years after starting antiretroviral therapy. These receptors were collected from a man aged 35-49 years with HIV.

This chain links TRBV28 with TRBJ2-7; 9 positions match TRBD2. Trimming removed 6 bases from V and 4 bases from J; junction bases left unmatched: 10. The germline CDR1 and CDR2 sequences are MDHEN and SYDVKM. The CDR3 totals 15 residues. The DNA of the CDR3 is TGTGCCAGCAGACCCTATAGCGGGAGCGGGTACGAGCAGTACTTC. Its protein is CASRPYSGSGYEQYF. Looking up the rest from reference TRBV28 and TRBJ2-7 gives the full variable domain: DVKVTQSSRYLVKRTGEKVFLECVQDMDHENMFWYRQDPGLGLRLIYFSYDVKMKEKGDIPEGYSVSREKKERFSLILESASTNQTSMYLCASRPYSGSGYEQYFGPGTRLTVT.

The chain links TRBV6-5 to TRBJ2-2, with TRBD2 identical over 7 bases. CDR1 and CDR2 (germline): MNHEY, SVGAGI. V lost 5 bases, J lost 6 bases, and 6 bases stayed unmatched. This CDR3 region has 14 residues. CDR3 nucleotide sequence: TGTGCCAGCAGTCATGGACTAGTTGCCGGGGAGCTGTTTTTT. Encoded protein: CASSHGLVAGELFF.

A single count supports this clone. The genes are TRBV5-5 and TRBJ2-7; perhaps TRBD1 as D (5 bases). This CDR3 is 15 amino acids long. V lost 0 bases, J lost 5 bases, and 15 bases lay in between. Germline V gene data show CDR1 as SGHKS and CDR2 as YYEKEE (reference sequence). The CDR3 nucleotides are TGTGCCAGCAGCTTGGAGCCCCAGGGATCCCACGAGCAGTACTTC. Translating it yields CASSLEPQGSHEQYF.

This clone was observed a single time. The chain links TRBV2 to TRBJ2-2, with 11 bases lining up with TRBD2. Trimming cost V 6 bases and J 4 bases; bases outside gene matches: 4. Germline V CDR1 and CDR2: SNHLY, FYNNEI. The CDR3 covers 15 residues. CDR3 amino acids: CASRTLAGATGELFF. The DNA for the CDR3 is TGTGCCAGCAGGACACTAGCGGGGGCCACCGGGGAGCTGTTTTTT. Looking up the rest from reference TRBV2 and TRBJ2-2 gives the full variable domain: EPEVTQTPSHQVTQMGQEVILRCVPISNHLYFYWYRQILGQKVEFLVSFYNNEISEKSEIFDDQFSVERPDGSNFTLKIRSTKLEDSAMYFCASRTLAGATGELFFGEGSRLTVL.

This rearrangement joins TRBV10-3 to TRBJ2-3, with 9 bases identical to TRBD2. With 3 bases clipped from V and 2 bases from J, the junction kept 6 bases outside the gene matches. The CDR3 contains 16 residues. Per germline, CDR1 ENHRY and CDR2 SYGVKD. The DNA of the CDR3 is TGTGCCATCAGTGATTTTGCGGGAGGGTCCACAGATACGCAGTATTTT. This translates into CAISDFAGGSTDTQYF.

The chain combines TRBV4-1 with TRBJ1-3; 8 bases line up with TRBD1. The CDR3 runs to 16 residues. Germline values: CDR1 MGHRA, CDR2 YSYEKL. Germline trimming cut 2 bases from V and 2 bases from J; bases unmatched to any gene: 5. The CDR3 sequence is CASSQPQGAAGNTIYF. The CDR3 DNA sequence: TGCGCCAGCAGCCAACCCCAGGGGGCGGCTGGAAACACCATATATTTT.

CDR3 sequence (DNA): TGTGCCAGCAGCCCGACTAGCGGGGGCTCCTACGAGCAGTACTTC. It encodes CASSPTSGGSYEQYF. The chain uses TRBV7-8 and TRBJ2-7; 12 bases fit TRBD2. Per germline, CDR1 SGHVS and CDR2 FQNEAQ. Unmatched junction bases numbered 2, after V lost 5 bases and J lost 0 bases. The CDR3 loop spans 15 amino acids.

The chain is built from TRBV7-9 and TRBJ2-7; 8 nucleotides agree with TRBD1. Germline V CDR1 and CDR2: SEHNR, FQNEAQ (reference sequence). This CDR3 comprises 13 residues. The J segment lost 3 bases and the V segment lost 5 bases, leaving 3 bases of the junction unmatched. CDR3 sequence reads: CASSPGQGYEQYF. The CDR3 DNA sequence: TGTGCCAGCAGCCCCGGACAGGGCTACGAGCAGTACTTC. Based on the CDR3 plus reference TRBV7-9 and TRBJ2-7, the full variable domain is DTGVSQNPRHKITKRGQNVTFRCDPISEHNRLYWYRQTLGQGPEFLTYFQNEAQLEKSRLLSDRFSAERPKGSFSTLEIQRTEQGDSAMYLCASSPGQGYEQYFGPGTRLTVT.

V gene TRBV5-1 combines with J gene TRBJ1-2; D not certain. Trimming shortened V by 0 bases and J by 7 bases, and 10 bases separated the two germline ends. CDR3 size: 13 residues. The germline gives CDR1 SGHRS, CDR2 YFSETQ. The CDR3 loop is CASSLARPSGYTF. The DNA for the CDR3 is TGCGCCAGCAGCTTGGCACGGCCGTCTGGCTACACCTTC. The full variable domain, completed using reference TRBV5-1 and TRBJ1-2, is KAGVTQTPRYLIKTRGQQVTLSCSPISGHRSVSWYQQTPGQGLQFLFEYFSETQRNKGNFPGRFSGRQFSNSRSEMNVSTLELGDSALYLCASSLARPSGYTFGSGTRLTVV.

This clone was observed a few times. The chain combines TRBV28 with TRBJ2-1; tentatively, D is TRBD2 (7 bases). Germline V gene sequence: CDR1 MDHEN, CDR2 SYDVKM. With 5 bases removed from V and 2 bases from J, the gap between germline ends came to 28 bases. CDR3 length: 20 residues. The CDR3 DNA reads TGTGCCAGCAGTCTGGTTATGGGGGGGCACGTCACTTCACCCTACAATGAGCAGTTCTTC. It encodes CASSLVMGGHVTSPYNEQFF.

The chain employs TRBV6-6 and TRBJ2-7, with a tentative D call TRBD1 (6 bases). The germline gives CDR1 MNHNY, CDR2 SVGAGI (reference sequence). With 2 bases removed from V and 2 bases from J, the gap between germline ends came to 16 bases. This CDR3 is built from 16 residues. The CDR3 protein is CASSYPPGTYPYEQYF. CDR3 sequence (DNA): TGTGCCAGCAGTTACCCCCCCGGGACATATCCCTACGAGCAGTACTTC.

CDR3 residues: CASGLSPGGTEAFF. CDR3 bases: TGTGCTAGTGGTTTGTCCCCTGGGGGGACTGAAGCTTTCTTT. J is TRBJ1-1 and V is TRBV12-5; possibly TRBD1 for D (5 bases). Trimming stripped 2 bases from V and 5 bases from J, with 12 bases between. Looked up from germline, CDR1 is LGHNT and CDR2 is FRNRAP. CDR3 length: 14 residues.

The CDR3 spells CASSVGPGETQYF. CDR3 nucleotide sequence: TGTGCCAGCAGCGTAGGGCCAGGGGAGACCCAGTACTTC. This chain uses TRBV9 with TRBJ2-5; TRBD1 is a possible D gene (5 bases). This CDR3 contains 13 residues. The V end lost 0 bases, the J end lost 5 bases, and 8 bases lay between the germline ends. CDR1 is SGDLS and CDR2 is YYNGEE in the germline V gene.

The chain recombines TRBV5-4 with TRBJ1-1, with 9 nucleotides matching TRBD1. The CDR3 totals 15 residues. CDR1 SGHNT and CDR2 YYREEE come from the germline V gene (reference sequence). With V trimmed by 1 base and J by 4 bases, 5 bases remained unmatched. CDR3 loop: CASSLSGTGITEAFF. The CDR3 DNA reads as TGTGCCAGCAGCTTGAGCGGGACAGGGATCACTGAAGCTTTCTTT.

A few counts support this clone. J is TRBJ2-2 and V is TRBV25-1; D unclear. The ends were cut back, 10 bases at V and 1 base at J, with 4 bases in the middle. Germline-derived CDR1 and CDR2 are MGHDK and SYGVNS. This CDR3 has 11 residues. CDR3 in amino acids: CATRNTGELFF. CDR3 nucleotides: TGTGCCACCCGGAACACCGGGGAGCTGTTTTTT.

This CDR3 is CASSFREGAYNEQFF. The CDR3 region has the DNA TGTGCCAGCAGTTTTCGGGAGGGTGCCTACAATGAGCAGTTCTTC. This chain links TRBV6-6 with TRBJ2-1; the match to TRBD2 covers 8 bases. Germline values: CDR1 MNHNY, CDR2 SVGAGI (reference sequence). With V trimmed by 4 bases and J by 2 bases, 4 bases remained unmatched. The CDR3 has 15 amino acids.

The J gene is TRBJ2-1, the V gene TRBV7-3; 10 bases are a match to TRBD2. The V gene's germline CDR1 is SGHTA and CDR2 FQGTGA. V shed 1 base and J 10 bases; nucleotides not matched to a gene: 1. CDR3 size: 13 residues. CDR3 sequence (DNA): TGTGCCAGCAGCTTAATGGGACTAGCGGAGCAGTTCTTC. It is translated as CASSLMGLAEQFF.

The gene calls are TRBV19 and TRBJ2-5; TRBD1 matches at 9 bases. Germline-derived CDR1 and CDR2 are LNHDA and SQIVND (reference sequence). CDR3 size: 14 residues. The V gene end was trimmed by 6 bases and the J gene end by 5 bases; junction bases not matched to a gene: 7. CDR3 sequence (DNA): TGTGCCAGTAGAGTCACAGGGGGCGCGGAGACCCAGTACTTC. Its translation: CASRVTGGAETQYF.